The 20 T cell receptor beta chains below all came from one sample that was sequenced in a study of shared clonotypes between healthy human individuals. This table comes from immunoSEQ multiplex PCR, and its TCRdb copy is limited to in-frame clones, with some not included. The sample shows some 2,400,000 clones, 90% to 97% of them seen only once. Sequencing input: naive CD4+ T cells sorted from blood. Subset indicated: CD45RA+ positively selected. These TCRs come from a man aged 18 to 35 in good health.

Concerning this clone: The identical CDR3 is also encoded by other nucleotide sequences in the sample. This chain uses TRBV5-1 with TRBJ2-7, with D possibly matching TRBD1 (5 bases). V lost 2 bases to trimming and J lost 2 bases, with 11 bases between them. The CDR3 spans 14 residues. Germline CDR1 reads SGHRS; CDR2 reads YFSETQ. Here the CDR3 reads CASSFGQGTYEQYF. In DNA form, the CDR3 reads TGCGCCAGCAGCTTTGGGCAGGGAACCTACGAGCAGTACTTC.

The chain links TRBV7-9 to TRBJ1-5, with 7 positions matching TRBD1. Looked up from germline, CDR1 is SEHNR and CDR2 is FQNEAQ (reference sequence). The CDR3 has 14 amino acids. Trimming took 2 bases from V and 5 from J; bases not matched to a gene: 3. CDR3 sequence (DNA): TGTGCCAGCAGCTTACAGGGGGTGGATCAGCCCCAGCATTTT. Its translation: CASSLQGVDQPQHF.

V usage is TRBV10-1 and J usage is TRBJ2-7; TRBD2 matches 8 bases. CDR3 size: 14 residues. Germline V gene sequence: CDR1 WNHNN, CDR2 SYGVQD (reference sequence). Trimming at V came to 2 bases and at J to 6 bases, leaving 6 bases not matched to a gene. This CDR3 is CASSEGSGGAEQYF. As DNA, the CDR3 is TGCGCCAGCAGTGAGGGGTCGGGGGGGGCCGAGCAGTACTTC.

This chain joins TRBV28 and TRBJ1-1; D not resolved. The germline V and J ends were trimmed by 4 bases and 5 bases, with 8 bases remaining between them. This CDR3 comprises 12 residues. Germline V gives CDR1 MDHEN, CDR2 SYDVKM. This CDR3 reads CASSSYETEAFF. The CDR3 nucleotides are TGTGCCAGCAGTTCCTATGAAACTGAAGCTTTCTTT.

CDR3 sequence (DNA): TGTGCCATCAGTGAAGGGGGGCGGTTAGGAGATACGCAGTATTTT. Translation: CAISEGGRLGDTQYF. The chain uses TRBV10-3 and TRBJ2-3; D is tentatively TRBD1 or TRBD2 (6 bases each). Trimming cost V 3 bases and J 5 bases, with 15 bases left between them. Germline CDR1 is ENHRY and CDR2 is SYGVKD. This CDR3 comprises 15 residues.

This sequence joins TRBV9 and TRBJ2-5, with 9 bases matching TRBD1. Germline CDR1 is SGDLS and CDR2 is YYNGEE. This CDR3 contains 16 residues. V trimming: 0 bases; J trimming: 3 bases; junction bases outside the gene matches: 6. CDR3 region: CASSVGTGGREETQYF. Written as DNA, the CDR3 is TGTGCCAGCAGCGTAGGTACAGGGGGCCGGGAAGAGACCCAGTACTTC. Combining the CDR3 with reference TRBV9 and TRBJ2-5 gives the whole variable domain DSGVTQTPKHLITATGQRVTLRCSPRSGDLSVYWYQQSLDQGLQFLIQYYNGEERAKGNILERFSAQQFPDLHSELNLSSLELGDSALYFCASSVGTGGREETQYFGPGTRLLVL.

The chain carries TRBV7-8 and TRBJ1-2; unclear D gene. CDR1 and CDR2 from the germline V gene are SGHVS and FQNEAQ. The CDR3 covers 13 residues. Trimming removed 1 base at V and 8 bases at J, with 11 bases between. CDR3 bases: TGTGCCAGCAGCTTAGTAACGGGGAACGGCTACACCTTC. Residues: CASSLVTGNGYTF.

V and J are TRBV21-1 and TRBJ1-4. TRBV21-1 is designated a pseudogene. The CDR3 length is 15 residues. Here the CDR3 reads CASSKVMDSNEKLFF. The CDR3 region has the DNA TGTGCCAGCAGCAAAGTCATGGATTCTAATGAAAAACTGTTTTTT.

The chain couples TRBV27 to TRBJ2-7, with unresolved D. Germline CDR1 and CDR2: MNHEY and SMNVEV (reference sequence). The CDR3 extends over 12 amino acids. V dropped 7 bases and J dropped 2 bases, with 9 bases sitting between them. The CDR3 DNA reads TGTGCCAGCAAGATACAGACCTACGAGCAGTACTTC. Encoded protein: CASKIQTYEQYF.

This chain joins TRBV28 and TRBJ2-7; TRBD1 is a possible D gene (6 bases). CDR1 is MDHEN and CDR2 is SYDVKM in the germline V gene. This CDR3 contains 16 residues. V lost 6 bases, J lost 0 bases, and 18 bases lay in between. CDR3 nucleotide sequence: TGTGCCAGCAGCCCAAGCGGAAGGACAGACTCCTACGAGCAGTACTTC. It codes for CASSPSGRTDSYEQYF.

The V and J genes are TRBV28 and TRBJ2-5, with 15 bases fitting TRBD2. The CDR3 is 17 residues long. Germline loops: CDR1 MDHEN, CDR2 SYDVKM. V lost 5 bases and J lost 4; bases outside the gene matches: 8. CDR3 residues: CASSTGLAGGPGETQYF. The CDR3 nucleotides read TGTGCCAGCAGTACAGGACTAGCGGGGGGGCCAGGAGAGACCCAGTACTTC.

The J gene is TRBJ1-2, the V gene TRBV5-1; tentatively, D is TRBD1 (5 bases). CDR3 length: 13 amino acids. Germline CDR1 and CDR2: SGHRS and YFSETQ. V was shortened by 4 bases and J by 1 base, with 8 bases between the two germline ends. CDR3 nucleotide sequence: TGCGCCAGCAGCAACAGGTTTAACTATGGCTACACCTTC. This codes for CASSNRFNYGYTF.

This chain uses TRBV7-8 with TRBJ1-3, with 7 bases fitting TRBD1. This CDR3 is built from 15 residues. V trimming: 5 bases; J trimming: 0 bases; junction bases outside the gene matches: 4. Germline values: CDR1 SGHVS, CDR2 FQNEAQ. CDR3 nucleotide sequence: TGTGCCAGCAGCGTGGGACAGTACTCTGGAAACACCATATATTTT. Amino acid sequence: CASSVGQYSGNTIYF.

CDR3 sequence: CASSLSFHNLGYTF. In DNA, the CDR3 is TGTGCCAGCAGCTTAAGTTTCCACAACCTGGGCTACACCTTC. The chain joins TRBV11-2 to TRBJ1-2, with unresolved D. The V gene lost 2 bases and the J gene lost 8 bases, with 15 bases spanning the gap. Looked up from germline, CDR1 is SGHAT and CDR2 is FQNNGV. The CDR3 covers 14 residues.

Comment on this clone: The sample contains more than one DNA sequence encoding this CDR3. The chain couples TRBV30 to TRBJ1-5; TRBD1 is a possible D gene (5 bases). This CDR3 is built from 12 residues. The germline V gene has CDR1 GTSNPN and CDR2 SVGIG (reference sequence). V lost 5 bases and J lost 7, with 12 bases in between. CDR3 loop: CAWSGGNQPQHF. DNA of the CDR3: TGTGCCTGGTCGGGGGGGAACCAGCCCCAGCATTTT.

This chain connects TRBV28 to TRBJ2-3; tentatively, D is TRBD1 (5 bases). V was trimmed by 3 bases and J by 4 bases, leaving 11 bases between them. The CDR3 covers 14 residues. Germline assignment: CDR1 MDHEN and CDR2 SYDVKM. CDR3 amino acids: CASSFQGWPDTQYF. The CDR3 nucleotides read TGTGCCAGCAGTTTCCAGGGATGGCCAGATACGCAGTATTTT. The full variable domain, rest sourced from reference TRBV28 and TRBJ2-3, is DVKVTQSSRYLVKRTGEKVFLECVQDMDHENMFWYRQDPGLGLRLIYFSYDVKMKEKGDIPEGYSVSREKKERFSLILESASTNQTSMYLCASSFQGWPDTQYFGPGTRLTVL.

This chain joins TRBV6-6 and TRBJ1-1; tentative D call: TRBD1 (6 bases). The CDR3 is 14 residues long. Germline assignment: CDR1 MNHNY and CDR2 SVGAGI (reference sequence). The V gene lost 4 bases and the J gene lost 3 bases, with 12 bases spanning the gap. The CDR3 bases are TGTGCCAGCAGTTCTGGACAGACGGACACTGAAGCTTTCTTT. Translating gives CASSSGQTDTEAFF.

The chain employs TRBV7-9 and TRBJ2-1; TRBD2 agrees at 8 bases. Germline V gene sequence: CDR1 SEHNR, CDR2 FQNEAQ (reference sequence). CDR3 length equals 17 residues. Trimming cost V 1 base and J 4 bases; bases outside gene matches: 9. In nucleotides, the CDR3 is TGTGCCAGCAGCTTAGTATACGGCGGGGGGCGGTACAATGAGCAGTTCTTC. It encodes CASSLVYGGGRYNEQFF.

The chain employs TRBV19 and TRBJ2-5; either TRBD1 or TRBD2 may fit D (5 bases each). This CDR3 has 15 amino acids. V was pared by 6 bases and J by 1 base, with 15 bases between. Germline V CDR1 and CDR2: LNHDA, SQIVND (reference sequence). CDR3 loop: CASSPPTGAQETQYF. The CDR3 DNA reads TGTGCCAGTAGCCCACCCACCGGGGCCCAAGAGACCCAGTACTTC.

This chain connects TRBV6-4 to TRBJ2-3, with 8 bases identical to TRBD1. The germline V gene encodes CDR1 MRHNA and CDR2 SNTAGT. The CDR3 contains 15 residues. The V gene end was trimmed by 6 bases and the J gene end by 2 bases; junction bases not matched to a gene: 7. The DNA of the CDR3 is TGTGCCAGCAGCGACAGGGGTGGGATCACAGATACGCAGTATTTT. It encodes CASSDRGGITDTQYF.